Here is one TCR beta chain with its context. Antigen unknown. The data were obtained in a study of shared clonotypes between healthy human individuals. General study findings and limits: In having few donors, the study represented limited genetic and exposure-history diversity. Sample collection involved blood only; tissue repertoires are likely different.

Assay used: immunoSEQ multiplex PCR; TCRdb lists only in-frame clones, some missing. The profile shows hundreds of thousands of clones, around 96% of them singletons. Selected positively for CCR7 and CD45RO-negative, naive CD8 cells excluded terminally differentiated effector memory CD45RA+ cells. The donors were all Caucasian adults (living in Nashville, Tennessee). V was clipped by 0 bases and J by 8 bases; unmatched bases: 9. The CDR3 length is 16 residues. Germline V CDR1 and CDR2: GTSNPN, SVGIG (reference sequence). The source of this sequence is a woman aged 25 to 45 in good health. The sample taken for sequencing was naive CD8+ T cells sorted from blood. The V gene is TRBV30, the J gene TRBJ2-3; 12 bases match TRBD2. This CDR3 reads CAWSVHPWTSGVTQYF. In nucleotides, the CDR3 is TGTGCCTGGAGTGTACACCCTTGGACTAGCGGGGTTACGCAGTATTTT.